The 13 T cell receptor beta chains presented below share a single source sample, sequenced in a study of the immune and genomic landscape of osteosarcoma. TCRdb's table, derived via immunoSEQ multiplex PCR, lists solely in-frame clones and lacks some. The sample contains 500 or so clones, 60% to 85% of which appear only once. The sample taken for sequencing was metastatic tumor tissue from the chest wall. Receptors were obtained from a young woman with osteosarcoma.

This clone was seen more than once but under ten times. The CDR3 DNA is TGTGCCAGCAGTTATAGCGGGGCCTACGAGCAGTACTTC. As protein: CASSYSGAYEQYF. The chain employs TRBV6-6 and TRBJ2-7; 8 positions match TRBD2. The CDR3 contains 13 residues. The germline CDR1 and CDR2 sequences are MNHNY and SVGAGI (reference sequence). Losses at the gene ends were 3 bases for V and 2 bases for J; bases not matched to a gene: 0.

This clone was counted between two and nine times. The chain couples TRBV28 to TRBJ1-3, with D perhaps matching TRBD1 (5 bases). The CDR3 totals 16 residues. The V end was cut by 2 bases, the J end by 4 bases, with 15 bases between. The germline CDR1 and CDR2 sequences are MDHEN and SYDVKM. CDR3 in amino acids: CASSLQDTTGGNTIYF. DNA of the CDR3: TGTGCCAGCAGTTTACAGGACACGACGGGCGGAAACACCATATATTTT.

The chain couples TRBV7-2 to TRBJ2-7, with 12 positions matching TRBD1. Looked up from germline, CDR1 is SGHTA and CDR2 is FQGNSA. This CDR3 comprises 15 residues. Unmatched junction bases numbered 6, after V lost 5 bases and J lost 4 bases. For the CDR3, the DNA is TGTGCCAGCAGCCGGGACAGGGGGCGAAAATACGAGCAGTACTTC. It translates to CASSRDRGRKYEQYF.

The chain employs TRBV7-2 and TRBJ2-3, with D perhaps TRBD1 (5 bases). This CDR3 spans 17 amino acids. Germline V gene sequence: CDR1 SGHTA, CDR2 FQGNSA. Trimming took 1 base from V and 2 from J, leaving 16 bases between them. The CDR3 DNA reads as TGTGCCAGCAGCTTAGGAGAGGCAGAAGGACACACAGATACGCAGTATTTT. As protein: CASSLGEAEGHTDTQYF.

The V and J genes are TRBV6-5 and TRBJ1-2, with D hard to call. This CDR3 region has 14 residues. Between the trimmed V and J ends, which lost 2 bases and 4 bases, there was a span of 11 bases. Germline CDR1 reads MNHEY; CDR2 reads SVGAGI. CDR3 sequence (DNA): TGTGCCAGCAGTTACGGGCCGCCTAGCTATGGCTACACCTTC. This sequence encodes CASSYGPPSYGYTF.

The chain carries TRBV5-6 and TRBJ2-7; a weak D match, TRBD2 (5 bases). V dropped 6 bases and J dropped 3 bases, with 19 bases sitting between them. The CDR3 is 15 amino acids. Germline V CDR1 and CDR2: SGHDT, YYEEEE. The CDR3 nucleotides are TGTGCCAGCACCCTCTCGGCGGACCGGGGCTACGAGCAGTACTTC. This codes for CASTLSADRGYEQYF.

The V gene is TRBV5-1, the J gene TRBJ1-1; 7 bases are shared with TRBD1. The CDR3 totals 16 residues. With V trimmed by 4 bases and J by 5 bases, 14 bases remained unmatched. Per the germline V gene, CDR1 is SGHRS and CDR2 is YFSETQ. The CDR3 sequence: CASSNQGVGSVTEAFF. CDR3 nucleotide sequence: TGCGCCAGCAGCAATCAGGGGGTCGGTTCCGTTACTGAAGCTTTCTTT.

This clone was picked up one time. The chain employs TRBV7-2 and TRBJ2-1; 10 bases match TRBD2. The CDR3 length is 19 residues. CDR1 is SGHTA and CDR2 is FQGNSA in the germline V gene. The V and J ends lost 6 bases and 0 bases, in that order; junction bases with no gene match: 14. The CDR3 coding sequence is TGTGCCAGCAGGGAACAACTAGCGGGATTTACGAGCTCCTACAATGAGCAGTTCTTC. This translates into CASREQLAGFTSSYNEQFF.

The chain has TRBV7-6 and TRBJ2-1; 11 nucleotides line up with TRBD2. Unmatched junction bases numbered 4, after V lost 5 bases and J lost 4 bases. The CDR3 length is 15 residues. Germline V gene lookup returns CDR1 SGHVS and CDR2 FNYEAQ. CDR3 DNA sequence: TGTGCCAGCAGCCTGGGACTAGCGGAATACAATGAGCAGTTCTTC. Translation: CASSLGLAEYNEQFF.

The chain combines TRBV19 with TRBJ2-1; TRBD1 agrees at 7 bases. J lost 0 bases, V lost 4 bases, and 0 bases had no gene match. CDR1 and CDR2 (germline): LNHDA, SQIVND (reference sequence). This CDR3 has 14 amino acids. CDR3 loop: CASSTGGSYNEQFF. The CDR3 bases are TGTGCCAGTAGTACAGGGGGCTCCTACAATGAGCAGTTCTTC.

This rearrangement joins TRBV4-1 to TRBJ2-3; 9 nucleotides agree with TRBD1. The germline CDR1 and CDR2 sequences are MGHRA and YSYEKL. CDR3 size: 16 residues. V was pared by 3 bases and J by 3 bases, with 7 bases of the junction left unmatched. In nucleotides, the CDR3 is TGCGCCAGCAGCCATACAGGGGGCAAGGGGACAGATACGCAGTATTTT. Translation gives CASSHTGGKGTDTQYF.

The chain employs TRBV7-9 and TRBJ2-3; D gene uncertain. Trimming took off 3 bases at V and 3 bases at J, with 4 bases between the two ends. CDR1 and CDR2 (germline): SEHNR, FQNEAQ (reference sequence). This CDR3 has 12 amino acids. The CDR3 sequence is CASSLGTDTQYF. The CDR3 DNA reads as TGTGCCAGCAGCTTGGGTACAGATACGCAGTATTTT.

V and J are TRBV27 and TRBJ1-6, with unresolved D. Germline values: CDR1 MNHEY, CDR2 SMNVEV (reference sequence). Trimming removed 5 bases at V and 12 bases at J, with 14 bases between. The CDR3 length is 13 residues. The CDR3 sequence is CASSVTSGEPLHF. The CDR3 DNA reads as TGTGCCAGCAGTGTAACGTCGGGTGAACCCCTCCACTTT.